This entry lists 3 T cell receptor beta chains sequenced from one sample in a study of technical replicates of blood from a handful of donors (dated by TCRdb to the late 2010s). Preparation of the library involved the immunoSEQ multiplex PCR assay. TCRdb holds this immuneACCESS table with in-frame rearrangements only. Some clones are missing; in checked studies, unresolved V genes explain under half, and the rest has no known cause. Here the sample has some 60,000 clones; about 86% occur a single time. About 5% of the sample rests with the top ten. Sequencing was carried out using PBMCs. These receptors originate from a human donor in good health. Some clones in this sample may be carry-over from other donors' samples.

CDR3 nucleotides: TGTGCCAGCAGCTTACGGAGGGGGCGAGATACGCAGTATTTT. This gives the protein CASSLRRGRDTQYF. The chain recombines TRBV7-9 with TRBJ2-3; the D gene is possibly TRBD1 (7 bases). CDR3 length equals 14 residues. Germline-derived CDR1 and CDR2 are SEHNR and FQNEAQ (reference sequence). V shed 2 bases and J shed 5 bases, with 11 bases lying between them.

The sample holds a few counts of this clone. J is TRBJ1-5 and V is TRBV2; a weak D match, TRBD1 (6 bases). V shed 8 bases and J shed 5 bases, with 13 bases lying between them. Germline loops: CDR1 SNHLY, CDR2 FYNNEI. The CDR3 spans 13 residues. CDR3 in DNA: TGTGCCAGCTCCAAGGACAGTGATCAGCCCCAGCATTTT. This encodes CASSKDSDQPQHF.

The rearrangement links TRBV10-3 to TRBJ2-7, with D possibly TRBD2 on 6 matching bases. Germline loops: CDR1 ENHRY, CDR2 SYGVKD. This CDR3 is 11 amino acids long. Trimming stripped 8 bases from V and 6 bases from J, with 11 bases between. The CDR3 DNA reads TGTGCCATCGGGGCGGAGGGCGAGCAGTACTTC. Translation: CAIGAEGEQYF.